This paragraph reports one T cell receptor beta chain. The antigen remains undetermined. The data derive from a study of identical twins. The CDR3 contains 15 residues. CDR1 and CDR2 (germline): MNHEY, SVGAGI. With 1 base clipped from V and 5 bases from J, the junction kept 6 bases outside the gene matches. Study findings and constraints: For out-of-frame alpha sequences shared by twins, low generation probability was in excess. Excess sharing between twins was weaker in beta out-of-frame sequences.

Via MiXCR, TCRdb re-called the 5' RACE reads, giving one row per CDR3 protein. Of approximately 700,000 distinct CDR3 sequences listed, about 20% are singletons. This sample also appeared in a second study, on T cells expressing NK-cell markers. This second study says: Sorted CD3+CD56-NKG2C+, CD3+CD56+NKG2C+ and CD3+CD56+NKG2C- T cells supplied the TCR beta repertoires. Similarly, these clonotypes led the CD3+CD56-NKG2C+ fraction as well in four donors.

This sequence joins TRBV6-5 and TRBJ2-5, with 8 bases that match TRBD2. Sequencing was done on a sample of PBMCs. The clonotype originates from a woman under 30 in good health. The CDR3 region has the DNA TGTGCCAGCAGTTACTTCGGACTAGCTCGTGAGACCCAGTACTTC. Its protein is CASSYFGLARETQYF.